What follows describes a single T cell receptor (beta chain). Antigen: not known. This specimen comes from a study of Ad26.COV2.S vaccination and SARS-CoV-2 variants. Study conclusions and caveats: After vaccination, reports described spike-specific CD8+ and CD4+ T cell responses as showing substantial breadth.

Per germline, CDR1 SNHLY and CDR2 FYNNEI. V was pared by 8 bases and J by 2 bases, with 7 bases between. This CDR3 region has 12 residues. Treatment: about 20 received Ad26.COV2.S at low or high dose, single or two shots; 5 received placebo; per-sample allocation not given. Collection of the samples took place on day 63 after the first injection of vaccine or placebo. In Boston, the donor was an adult between 18-55 years of age. TCRdb keeps only in-frame clones here, not all; method: immunoSEQ multiplex PCR. The top ten hold less than 4% of the sample, which has approximately 410,000 clones, roughly 90% seen once.

Material: peripheral blood, obtained in a trial of Ad26.COV2.S vaccine versus placebo. The receptor was isolated from a person between 18 and 59 years old who received the Ad26.COV2.S COVID-19 vaccine or a placebo. The rearrangement links TRBV2 to TRBJ1-5; D remains unclear. The CDR3 here is CASSFGNQPQHF. The CDR3 bases are TGTGCCAGCTCGTTTGGCAATCAGCCCCAGCATTTT.